This T cell receptor beta chain appears in the sequencing data of a study of CD8+CD57+ T cells in acquired aplastic anemia. On the study more broadly: Mean DNA quantity obtained from sorted CD4+ and CD8+ cells was around 3.2 ug.

TCR beta VDJ and CDR3 profiling used genomic DNA as template. TCRdb reanalysed the reads using MiXCR and keeps one entry per CDR3 protein. The sample shows about 95,000 distinct CDR3 sequences, roughly two thirds of them seen only once. Patients included in sequencing had previously demonstrated CD8+CD57+ cell expansion by flow cytometry. Germline trimming cut 8 bases from V and 0 bases from J; bases unmatched to any gene: 9. Germline V CDR1 and CDR2: PRHDT, FYEKMQ (reference sequence). The CDR3 is made up of 15 amino acids. What was sequenced was sorted CD4+, CD8+, or CD8+CD57+ T cells (not recorded which) from PBMCs. The chain uses TRBV13 and TRBJ1-2; 7 bases map to TRBD1. The receptor comes from a human donor with aplastic anemia. CDR3 DNA: TGTGCCAGCTTCACGGGACAGCAGGCTAACTATGGCTACACCTTC. Translating gives CASFTGQQANYGYTF.